This T cell receptor (beta chain) was sequenced in a study of identical twins. The CDR3 spans 17 residues. Each CDR3 protein is one row after TCRdb ran MiXCR on the 5' RACE reads. Found here are 250,000 to 300,000 distinct CDR3 sequences, 6.5% to 9.5% of them singletons; the top ten hold roughly 3%. Only a few counts were recorded for this clonotype. At one end the junction does not follow the germline gene, possibly because of a read error. These same data were also listed under a study on yellow fever vaccine responses in identical twins. In that study: A vaccine T cell response that seemed partly convergent and partly personalized was reported in twins.

The source material was CD8+ T cells sorted from blood. The rearrangement links TRBV12-3 or TRBV12-4 to TRBJ2-1; TRBD2 matches at 8 bases. The sequence was collected from a young woman in good health. As DNA, the CDR3 is TGTGCCAGCAGTCCCGGGGGGGCGGAACCAGCCTACAATGAGCATTTCTTC. Protein sequence: CASSPGGAEPAYNEHFF.